This T cell receptor (beta chain) was identified during a study of blood T cell repertoires in COVID-19. Study details: Some COVID-19 samples were acute and others convalescent; all came from the United States, Italy and Spain. In each case, the material was cDNA or gDNA derived from T cells, B-cell-depleted T cells, or PBMCs.

In germline, CDR1 is SGHVS, CDR2 FQNEAQ. Losses at the gene ends were 0 bases for V and 8 bases for J; bases not matched to a gene: 3. This CDR3 is built from 13 residues. Per the original methods: Reference gene primer amplification gave estimated nucleated cell counts. Assay used: immunoSEQ multiplex PCR; TCRdb lists only in-frame clones, some missing. D and trimming come from the DNA, and the V and J calls and clone size come from that table. The sample includes 200,000 to 250,000 clones, roughly 88% of them seen just once. This clonotype was sampled from a middle-aged man with active or convalescent COVID-19. J is TRBJ1-2 and V is TRBV7-8; 7 bases agree with TRBD1. Sequencing was done on a sample of peripheral blood. For the CDR3, the DNA is TGTGCCAGCAGCTTAGCCAGGACAGGCGGCTACACCTTC. Its translation is CASSLARTGGYTF.